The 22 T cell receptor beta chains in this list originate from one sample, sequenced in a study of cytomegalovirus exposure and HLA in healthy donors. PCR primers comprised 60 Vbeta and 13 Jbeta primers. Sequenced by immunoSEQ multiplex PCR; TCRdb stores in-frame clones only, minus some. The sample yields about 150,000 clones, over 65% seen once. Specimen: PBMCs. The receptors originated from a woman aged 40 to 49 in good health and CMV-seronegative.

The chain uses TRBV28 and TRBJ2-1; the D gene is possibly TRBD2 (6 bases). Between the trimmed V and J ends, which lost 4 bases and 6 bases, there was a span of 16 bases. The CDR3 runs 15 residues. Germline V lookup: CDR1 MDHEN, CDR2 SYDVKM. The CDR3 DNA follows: TGTGCCAGCAGTTCCACGGGTCAGGGAGGCAATGAGCAGTTCTTC. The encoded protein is CASSSTGQGGNEQFF.

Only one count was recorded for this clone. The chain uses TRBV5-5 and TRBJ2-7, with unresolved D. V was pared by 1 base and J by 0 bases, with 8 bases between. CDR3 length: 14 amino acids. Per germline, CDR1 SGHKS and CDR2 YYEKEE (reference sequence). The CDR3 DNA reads TGTGCCAGCAGCTTGCCACCAGACTCCTACGAGCAGTACTTC. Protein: CASSLPPDSYEQYF.

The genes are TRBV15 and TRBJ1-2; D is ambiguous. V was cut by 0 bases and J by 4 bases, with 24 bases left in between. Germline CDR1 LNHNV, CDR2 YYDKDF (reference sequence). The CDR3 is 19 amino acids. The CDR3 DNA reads TGTGCCACCAGCAGAGAACTGGCCCCGGGCAGGAGGTTGAGCTATGGCTACACCTTC. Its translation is CATSRELAPGRRLSYGYTF.

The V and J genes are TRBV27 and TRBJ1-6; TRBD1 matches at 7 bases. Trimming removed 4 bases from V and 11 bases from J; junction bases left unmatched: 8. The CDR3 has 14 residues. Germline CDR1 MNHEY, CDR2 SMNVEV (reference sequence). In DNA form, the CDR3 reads TGTGCCAGCAGTTACAGGGGTAGCGGTCCACCCCTCCACTTT. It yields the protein CASSYRGSGPPLHF.

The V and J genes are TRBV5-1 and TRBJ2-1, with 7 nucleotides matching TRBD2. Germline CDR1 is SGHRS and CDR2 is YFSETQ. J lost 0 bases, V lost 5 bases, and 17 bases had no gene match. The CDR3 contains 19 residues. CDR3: CASSWGGRKFLSSYNEQFF. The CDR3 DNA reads TGCGCCAGCAGTTGGGGGGGACGTAAGTTCCTCAGCTCCTACAATGAGCAGTTCTTC.

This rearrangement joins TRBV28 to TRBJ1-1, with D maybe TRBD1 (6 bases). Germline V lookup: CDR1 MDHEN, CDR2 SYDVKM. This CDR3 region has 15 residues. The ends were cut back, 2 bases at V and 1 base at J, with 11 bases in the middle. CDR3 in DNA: TGTGCCAGCAGTTTAGGGGGCTCGAAGAACACTGAAGCTTTCTTT. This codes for CASSLGGSKNTEAFF.

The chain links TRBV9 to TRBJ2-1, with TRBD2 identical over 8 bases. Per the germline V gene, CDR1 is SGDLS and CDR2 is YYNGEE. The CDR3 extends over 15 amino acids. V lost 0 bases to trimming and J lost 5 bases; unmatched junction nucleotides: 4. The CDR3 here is CASSVDGLANNEQFF. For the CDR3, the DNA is TGTGCCAGCAGCGTAGATGGACTAGCCAACAATGAGCAGTTCTTC. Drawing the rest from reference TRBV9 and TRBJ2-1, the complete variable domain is DSGVTQTPKHLITATGQRVTLRCSPRSGDLSVYWYQQSLDQGLQFLIQYYNGEERAKGNILERFSAQQFPDLHSELNLSSLELGDSALYFCASSVDGLANNEQFFGPGTRLTVL.

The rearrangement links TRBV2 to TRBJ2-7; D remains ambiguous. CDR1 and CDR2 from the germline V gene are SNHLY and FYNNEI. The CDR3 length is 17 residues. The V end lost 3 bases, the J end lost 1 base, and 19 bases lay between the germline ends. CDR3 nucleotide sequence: TGTGCCAGCAGTGAGGGCAGGCCCTCCTATTTTTCCTACGAGCAGTACTTC. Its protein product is CASSEGRPSYFSYEQYF.

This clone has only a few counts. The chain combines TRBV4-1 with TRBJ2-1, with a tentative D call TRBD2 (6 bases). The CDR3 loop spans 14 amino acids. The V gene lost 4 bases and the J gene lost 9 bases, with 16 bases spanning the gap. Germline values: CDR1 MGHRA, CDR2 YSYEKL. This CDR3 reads CASSPVPGEGEQFF. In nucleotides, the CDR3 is TGCGCCAGCAGCCCGGTCCCGGGGGAAGGTGAGCAGTTCTTC.

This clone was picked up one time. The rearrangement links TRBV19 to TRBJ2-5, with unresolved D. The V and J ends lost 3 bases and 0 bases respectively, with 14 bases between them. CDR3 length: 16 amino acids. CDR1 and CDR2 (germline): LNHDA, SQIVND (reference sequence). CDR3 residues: CASSIDTYPYQETQYF. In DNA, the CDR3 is TGTGCCAGTAGTATTGACACCTACCCGTACCAAGAGACCCAGTACTTC.

The CDR3 region has the DNA TGTGCCAGCAGCAGTCGAGGCGGGACGCACGAGCAGTACTTC. Amino acids: CASSSRGGTHEQYF. This chain uses TRBV13 with TRBJ2-7; tentative D call: TRBD2 (6 bases). Germline loops: CDR1 PRHDT, CDR2 FYEKMQ (reference sequence). The CDR3 runs 14 residues. Trimming left V 5 bases short and J 5 bases short, with 16 bases between.

This CDR3 reads CASSLGASGFQETQYF. The CDR3 DNA sequence: TGTGCCAGCAGCTTAGGGGCTAGCGGATTCCAAGAGACCCAGTACTTC. The chain carries TRBV7-7 and TRBJ2-5; 7 nucleotides line up with TRBD2. The CDR3 length is 16 residues. Losses at the gene ends were 1 base for V and 1 base for J; bases not matched to a gene: 6. CDR1 and CDR2 (germline): SSHAT, FNYEAQ (reference sequence). Supplemented by reference TRBV7-7 and TRBJ2-5, the full variable domain reads GAGVSQSPRYKVTKRGQDVTLRCDPISSHATLYWYQQALGQGPEFLTYFNYEAQPDKSGLPSDRFSAERPEGSISTLTIQRTEQRDSAMYRCASSLGASGFQETQYFGPGTRLLVL.

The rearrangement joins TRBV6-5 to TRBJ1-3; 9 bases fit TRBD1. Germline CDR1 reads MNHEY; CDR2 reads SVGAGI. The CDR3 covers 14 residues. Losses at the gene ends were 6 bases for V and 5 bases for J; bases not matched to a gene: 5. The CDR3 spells CASRTDRGRNTIYF. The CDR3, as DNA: TGTGCCAGCAGAACGGACAGGGGACGAAACACCATATATTTT.

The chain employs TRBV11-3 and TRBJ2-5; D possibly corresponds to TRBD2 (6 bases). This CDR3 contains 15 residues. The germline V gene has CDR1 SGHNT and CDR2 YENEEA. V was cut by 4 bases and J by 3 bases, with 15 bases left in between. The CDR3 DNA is TGTGCCAGCAGCTACCGGGGGAACTTGGAAGAGACCCAGTACTTC. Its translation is CASSYRGNLEETQYF.

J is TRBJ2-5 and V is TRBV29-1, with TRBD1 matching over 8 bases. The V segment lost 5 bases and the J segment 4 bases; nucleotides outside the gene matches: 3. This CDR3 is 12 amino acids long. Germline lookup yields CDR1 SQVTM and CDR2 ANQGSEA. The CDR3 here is CSVFDRGETQYF. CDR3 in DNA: TGCAGCGTTTTCGACAGGGGAGAGACCCAGTACTTC.

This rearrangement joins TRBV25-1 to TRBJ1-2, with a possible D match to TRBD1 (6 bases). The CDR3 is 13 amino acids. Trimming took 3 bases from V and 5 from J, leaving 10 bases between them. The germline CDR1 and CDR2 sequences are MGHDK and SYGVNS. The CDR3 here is CASSDITGYGYTF. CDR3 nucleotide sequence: TGTGCCAGCAGTGACATCACAGGGTATGGCTACACCTTC.

The CDR3 DNA sequence: TGTGCCAGCAGCCTGACAAGTTTGAACACTGAAGCTTTCTTT. It encodes CASSLTSLNTEAFF. The chain is built from TRBV5-4 and TRBJ1-1, with D hard to call. The CDR3 is 14 amino acids. V was trimmed by 4 bases and J by 0 bases, leaving 10 bases between them. Germline assignment: CDR1 SGHNT and CDR2 YYREEE (reference sequence).

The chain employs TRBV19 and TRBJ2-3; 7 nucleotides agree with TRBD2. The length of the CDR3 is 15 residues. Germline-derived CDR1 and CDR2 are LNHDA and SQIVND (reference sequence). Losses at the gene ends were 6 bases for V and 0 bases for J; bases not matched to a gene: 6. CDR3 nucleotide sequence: TGTGCCAGTAGGGAAGCGGGGTCTAGCACAGATACGCAGTATTTT. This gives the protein CASREAGSSTDTQYF. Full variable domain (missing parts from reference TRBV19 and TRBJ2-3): DGGITQSPKYLFRKEGQNVTLSCEQNLNHDAMYWYRQDPGQGLRLIYYSQIVNDFQKGDIAEGYSVSREKKESFPLTVTSAQKNPTAFYLCASREAGSSTDTQYFGPGTRLTVL.

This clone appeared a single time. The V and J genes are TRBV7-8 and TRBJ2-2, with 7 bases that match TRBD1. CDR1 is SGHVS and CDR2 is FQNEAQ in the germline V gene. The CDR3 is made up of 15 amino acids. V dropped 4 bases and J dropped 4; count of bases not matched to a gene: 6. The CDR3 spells CASSSDRTGTGELFF. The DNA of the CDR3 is TGTGCCAGCAGCTCGGACCGGACAGGCACCGGGGAGCTGTTTTTT.

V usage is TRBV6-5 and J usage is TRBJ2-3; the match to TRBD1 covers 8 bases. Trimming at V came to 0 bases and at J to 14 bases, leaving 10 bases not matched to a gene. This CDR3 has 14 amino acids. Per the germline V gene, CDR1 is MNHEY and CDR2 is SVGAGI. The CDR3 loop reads CASSYSPGTGSWYF. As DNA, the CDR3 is TGTGCCAGCAGTTACTCGCCCGGGACAGGTAGTTGGTATTTT.

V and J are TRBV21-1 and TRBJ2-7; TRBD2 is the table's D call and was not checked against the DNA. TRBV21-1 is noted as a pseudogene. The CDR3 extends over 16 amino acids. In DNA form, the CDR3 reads TGTGCCAGCAGCAACCCGGGTAGCGGGAGTTCCTACGAGCAGTACTTC. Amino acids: CASSNPGSGSSYEQYF.

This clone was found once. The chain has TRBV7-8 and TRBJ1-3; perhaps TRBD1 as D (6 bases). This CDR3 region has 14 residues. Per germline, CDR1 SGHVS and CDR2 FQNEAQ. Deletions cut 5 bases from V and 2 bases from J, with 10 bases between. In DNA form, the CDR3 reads TGTGCCAGCAGCCACAGGGAGACTGGAAACACCATATATTTT. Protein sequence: CASSHRETGNTIYF.